The entry that follows covers one T cell receptor beta chain sequence. No cognate antigen has been identified for it. No base quality values were provided; no much bigger clone lies one nucleotide off. The sample comes from a study of beta chain features in type 1 diabetes (dated by TCRdb to between 2017 and 2018). With respect to the entire study: No differences in mean age, gender distribution, total cell number or subset yield were found between patients and healthy donors. In the study, recently diagnosed type 1 diabetes patients and matched healthy donors were compared on the TCRB repertoires of their sorted circulating CD4+ T cell subsets. A total of roughly 99,000,000 sorted cells were examined across all samples, and the number of cells per subset was strongly correlated with RNA yield. Regulatory and stem cell-like memory subsets were obtained from only 8 patients and roughly 8 healthy donors, while naive and central memory subsets were obtained from all 30 or so donors. The paper as a whole reports these results and caveats: Naive, central memory and regulatory TCRB repertoires appeared to be more similar among patients than among healthy donors. PCR may preferentially amplify shorter templates, but because patient and control samples were amplified and corrected together, any resulting skew would affect both groups equally. Because the HLA sub-analyses included only small numbers of individuals, any influence of HLA type on TCRB rearrangement was left unresolved. A moderate but significant shortening of TCRB CDR3 length was observed in type 1 diabetes patients in all four CD4+ subsets. Patients with type 1 diabetes made fewer insertions and deleted more nucleotides at VDJ recombination sites, implying thymic rearrangement abnormalities. Sequencing cDNA rather than genomic DNA could over-represent highly expressing activated cells, although activation and CD3 levels did not differ between groups.

The High Capacity cDNA Reverse Transcription Kit was used to reverse transcribe all of the isolated RNA, meaning that expressed TCRB transcripts were what got sequenced. Deep immunoSEQ sequencing was applied to naive, central memory and regulatory T cell samples, giving an average of about 3.8 million total reads per sample. Sorted cells were lysed in RLT buffer, and RNA was extracted using DNase-treated RNeasy Micro or Mini kits according to cell number. Each cell subset was processed separately to prevent cross-contamination, with patient and healthy donor samples processed together. TCRB sequences were amplified from cDNA with the immunoSEQ multiplex PCR, producing 87-bp fragments spanning the CDR3 region. The amplicons were sequenced using the Illumina HiSeq platform. As for how the authors treated the data: PCR bias was computationally corrected using synthetic template baselines, reads within Hamming distance 2 were collapsed, and singletons that could not be merged were discarded. Reads were aligned against IMGT to assign V, D and J genes, CDR3 length and insertions or deletions at six rearrangement sites. Within each subset, clonotype counts were normalized to the number of sorted cells before true diversity and Gini coefficients were calculated with the tcR R package. Repertoire sharing was quantified using the overlap coefficient calculated on TCRB nucleotide sequences. Out-of-frame TCRB sequences from naive cells were analyzed as a proxy for the pre-selection repertoire. Imported from immuneACCESS, the table was reduced by TCRdb to in-frame sequences with V and J called. These copies leave out some clones; in studies compared against another copy, an unresolved V gene accounts for under half, and the cause of the remainder is not known. V and J calls and clone size are copied from that table; D and trimming were computed from the DNA. This sample holds 350,000 to 450,000 clones; about 15% were observed only once. The top ten hold roughly 0.035% of the sample.

Each donor gave one peripheral blood draw, approximately 100 mL on average, collected into heparinised tubes. A BD FACSAria II and a panel including CD45RO, CCR7, CD25, CD127, CD95 and CD27 were used to sort naive, central memory, regulatory and stem cell-like memory CD4+ T cells. All sorted populations exceeded 98% purity. PBMCs were separated immediately by Lymphoprep density gradient centrifugation and were stained directly, without being cultured. Samples were stained and sorted in pairs, with one healthy donor and one patient per experiment, so that batch effects were minimized. Trimming removed 3 bases from V and 6 bases from J; the gene matches leave 3 bases unexplained. As encoded in the germline V gene, CDR1 is KGHSH while CDR2 is LQKENI. The CDR3 runs 14 amino acids, cysteine and phenylalanine included. Left in the record is the CDR3 DNA by itself, 42 bases read in frame from the first base.

The sequencing input was naive CD4+ T cells from blood. According to the study, the label for this sample's cell subset or site signals: true naive CD4+ T cells. The clonotype was recovered from a man aged 25 to 45 in good health. Recombination joined TRBV18 with TRBJ2-7; TRBD2 matches 12 bases in the middle. The CDR3 loop reads CASSPTSGGPEQYF. The DNA is as follows: TGTGCCAGCTCACCGACTAGCGGGGGTCCCGAGCAGTACTTC. Where the CDR3 stops, the reference TRBV18 and TRBJ2-7 genes take over; the full variable domain is NAGVMQNPRHLVRRRGQEARLRCSPMKGHSHVYWYRQLPEEGLKFMVYLQKENIIDESGMPKERFSAEFPKEGPSILRIQQVVRGDSAAYFCASSPTSGGPEQYFGPGTRLTVT.